Listed below are T cell receptor beta chains from one sample, sequenced in a study of blood T cell repertoires in COVID-19. Repertoires were generated with immunoSEQ multiplex PCR, while TCRdb's copy carries only in-frame clones and drops some. The sample lists about 130,000 clones; about 86% were seen once. Specimen: PBMCs or T cells enriched from blood (not recorded which). Every receptor here comes from a woman in her fifties or sixties who had recovered from COVID-19. The CDR3 runs from the conserved cysteine through the conserved F or W. A D gene is named only where the DNA matches it firmly. Clone size is given for some rows only: seen once, a few or many times, or a class if the clone is expanded.

clone size	V gene	D gene	J gene	CDR3 DNA	CDR3 protein
.	TRBV10-3	.	TRBJ1-2	TGTGCCATCAGTGGGACGGGACATGGCTATGGCTACACCTTC	CAISGTGHGYGYTF
.	TRBV12-3/TRBV12-4	.	TRBJ1-1	TGTGCCAGCAGCACCCTAATGAACACTGAAGCTTTCTTT	CASSTLMNTEAFF
.	TRBV19	.	TRBJ1-5	TGTGCCAGTAGTTCCCTTCAGGGGAGGCCCCAGCATTTT	CASSSLQGRPQHF
.	TRBV7-9	.	TRBJ1-1	TGTGCCAGCAGCTTAACCAGTGTCACTGAAGCTTTCTTT	CASSLTSVTEAFF
.	TRBV7-2	.	TRBJ1-1	TGTGCCAGCAGCTCCCCGGTAGTCGTCAGGGTGAATGAAGCTTTCTTT	CASSSPVVVRVNEAFF
.	TRBV4-1	TRBD1	TRBJ2-2	TGCGCCAGCAGCCAAGGGCCTTGGACAGGGGACACCGGGGAGCTGTTTTTT	CASSQGPWTGDTGELFF
.	TRBV7-8	TRBD1	TRBJ1-2	TGTGCCAGCAGCTTAGCCCGGACAGGTTCGGGCTATGGCTACACCTTC	CASSLARTGSGYGYTF
once	TRBV5-1	TRBD1	TRBJ1-1	TGCGCCAGCAGCTTGAGGACAGGGGACACTGAAGCTTTCTTT	CASSLRTGDTEAFF
.	TRBV7-6	TRBD1	TRBJ2-7	TGTGCCAGCAGCCCGAAGACAGGGGGCGATTCCTACGAGCAGTACTTC	CASSPKTGGDSYEQYF
.	TRBV7-2	TRBD1	TRBJ1-2	TGTGCCAGCAGCTTTGGACAGGGGGTCTATGGCTACACCTTC	CASSFGQGVYGYTF
.	TRBV18	TRBD1	TRBJ1-4	TGTGCCAGCTCTTACTGGACAGGCCCAAATGAAAAACTGTTTTTT	CASSYWTGPNEKLFF
.	TRBV9	TRBD2	TRBJ2-3	TGTGCCAGCAGCGCTCCCCGTGGGGGGGGAGGGACAGATACGCAGTATTTT	CASSAPRGGGGTDTQYF
once	TRBV18	TRBD2	TRBJ2-2	TGTGCCAGCTCGCGAGCGGCTAGCGGGGGCCGAAACACCGGGGAGCTGTTTTTT	CASSRAASGGRNTGELFF
.	TRBV19	TRBD1	TRBJ2-7	TGTGCCAGTAGTTCTGGTGAACCCGGGACAGGGGTCCCCTACGAGCAGTACTTC	CASSSGEPGTGVPYEQYF
.	TRBV29-1	TRBD2	TRBJ2-1	TGCAGCGCCCGGACTAGCGGGGGGGGCAATGAGCAGTTCTTC	CSARTSGGGNEQFF
once	TRBV9	.	TRBJ1-2	TGTGCCAGCAGCGTAGAGATAGGGCGGGATAATGGCTACACCTTC	CASSVEIGRDNGYTF
.	TRBV15	.	TRBJ1-4	TGTGCCACCAGCAGAGTTGGGGGGGGGCTGATTGAAAGTGAAAAACTGTTTTTT	CATSRVGGGLIESEKLFF
.	TRBV2	.	TRBJ1-4	TGTGCCAGCAGCTTACAGGGCGATAAACTGTTTTTT	CASSLQGDKLFF
.	TRBV29-1	.	TRBJ2-7	TGCAGCGTTGCCAGTCGGGGGGCGGGCGAGCAGTACTTC	CSVASRGAGEQYF
.	TRBV9	.	TRBJ2-7	TGTGCCAGCAGCCCCCGGCGGGACGTCCCTGGCGAGCAGTACTTC	CASSPRRDVPGEQYF
few	TRBV7-9	TRBD1	TRBJ2-5	TGTGCCAGCAGCTTAGAGTATGCCAGGGGGCGAGGCCAGTACTTC	CASSLEYARGRGQYF
.	TRBV5-5	.	TRBJ1-6	TGTGCCAGCAGCTTGGCGGGGAATTCACCCCTCCACTTT	CASSLAGNSPLHF
.	TRBV9	.	TRBJ2-7	TGTGCCAGCAGCGTAGTGGATCGTGAGACACGGACCCGGGGGCAGTACTTC	CASSVVDRETRTRGQYF
once	TRBV12-3/TRBV12-4	TRBD1	TRBJ2-5	TGTGCCACAGGGGGCGCTGAAGAAGAGACCCAGTACTTC	CATGGAEEETQYF
.	TRBV7-9	.	TRBJ2-3	TGTGCCAGCATCCGACCGGGAAGAACTAGCACAGATACGCAGTATTTT	CASIRPGRTSTDTQYF
.	TRBV30	TRBD1	TRBJ1-4	TGTGCCTGGGAAACCGGGACAGGACCCGAAAAACTGTTTTTT	CAWETGTGPEKLFF
.	TRBV24-1	TRBD1	TRBJ2-5	TGTGCCACCAGTGATTCGCGGGGACAGGGCGAGACCCAGTACTTC	CATSDSRGQGETQYF
.	TRBV19	TRBD1	TRBJ2-7	TGTGCCAGTAGTATCCGGACAGGGGGCTTTAGGTACGAGCAGTACTTC	CASSIRTGGFRYEQYF
.	TRBV27	TRBD1	TRBJ2-1	TGTGCCAGCAGCTGGCAGGGGGCTGGGTACAATGAGCAGTTCTTC	CASSWQGAGYNEQFF
once	TRBV15	TRBD1	TRBJ2-2	TGTGCCACCAGCAGAGAGAGGGGGCCAGGCACCGGGGAGCTGTTTTTT	CATSRERGPGTGELFF